This entry describes one T cell receptor (beta chain). Its antigen is currently unknown. TCRdb redid the calling of the RT-PCR reads with MiXCR, one entry per CDR3 protein. There are almost 250,000 distinct CDR3 sequences in the sample; roughly an eighth occur only once, and approximately 7.8% lies in the top ten. This sample is part of a study of response to subunit inactivated influenza vaccine. Study findings and constraints: The authors proposed limited new T cell recruitment per seasonal influenza vaccination.

With 7 bases clipped from V and 9 bases from J, the junction kept 12 bases outside the gene matches. The CDR3 runs to 14 residues. The V call is TRBV12-3 or TRBV12-4, the J call TRBJ2-1; TRBD1 agrees at 7 bases. This receptor was taken from a middle-aged man who received an inactivated influenza vaccine. The sample was non-naive T cells sorted from PBMCs, taken approximately 15 days before vaccination. For the CDR3, the DNA is TGTGCCAGCACTTCGACAGGGACCCTCGGTGAGCAGTTCTTC. Its protein is CASTSTGTLGEQFF.